Listed here are 30 T cell receptor beta chains from one sample, sequenced in a study of OX40 agonist ivuxolimab in advanced cancers. The protocol was immunoSEQ multiplex PCR, while the TCRdb copy is restricted to in-frame clones and leaves out a portion. The top ten hold about 0.51% of the sample, which has fewer than 85,000 clones, 84% seen once. Sequencing was performed on CD4+ or CD8+ T cells sorted from blood, taken in a trial of the OX40 agonist ivuxolimab. All receptors derive from an adult with an advanced solid tumor such as melanoma, head and neck, liver or kidney cancer.

This rearrangement joins TRBV5-1 to TRBJ2-1, with a weak D call TRBD2 (7 bases). V was clipped by 7 bases and J by 1 base, with 15 bases between them. The CDR3 covers 15 residues. CDR1 and CDR2 (germline): SGHRS, YFSETQ. The CDR3 nucleotides read TGCGCCAGCGGTCTGGGAGGGGGGTCCTACAATGAGCAGTTCTTC. Protein sequence: CASGLGGGSYNEQFF. Filled out from reference TRBV5-1 and TRBJ2-1, the complete variable domain reads KAGVTQTPRYLIKTRGQQVTLSCSPISGHRSVSWYQQTPGQGLQFLFEYFSETQRNKGNFPGRFSGRQFSNSRSEMNVSTLELGDSALYLCASGLGGGSYNEQFFGPGTRLTVL.

This clone was counted once. This chain links TRBV19 with TRBJ2-3; perhaps TRBD2 as D (6 bases). The V gene lost 5 bases and the J gene lost 0 bases, with 18 bases spanning the gap. The CDR3 covers 17 residues. CDR1 is LNHDA, CDR2 SQIVND, per germline (reference sequence). DNA of the CDR3: TGTGCCAGTAGTGCCTGGGGGACTCGAGGTAGCACAGATACGCAGTATTTT. It codes for CASSAWGTRGSTDTQYF.

This clone came up a few times. The J gene is TRBJ2-1, the V gene TRBV5-1; 7 nucleotides agree with TRBD1. V shed 0 bases and J 8 bases; nucleotides not matched to a gene: 8. The CDR3 totals 15 residues. Germline V CDR1 and CDR2: SGHRS, YFSETQ. The CDR3 sequence is CASSLGDRVLDEQFF. The CDR3 coding sequence is TGCGCCAGCAGCTTGGGAGACAGGGTATTGGATGAGCAGTTCTTC.

V is TRBV6-5 and J is TRBJ1-1; the D gene is possibly TRBD1 (5 bases). The CDR3 totals 15 residues. V was trimmed by 0 bases and J by 1 base, leaving 9 bases between them. CDR1 is MNHEY and CDR2 is SVGAGI in the germline V gene. DNA of the CDR3: TGTGCCAGCAGTTACTCGTGGGGGAGGAACACTGAAGCTTTCTTT. It translates to CASSYSWGRNTEAFF.

The rearrangement joins TRBV6-1 to TRBJ2-5; D is unresolved. Trimming took 6 bases from V and 7 from J, leaving 18 bases between them. Germline CDR1 and CDR2: MNHNS and SASEGT. The CDR3 is 14 amino acids. CDR3 residues: CASSSFQDWGTQYF. For the CDR3, the DNA is TGTGCCAGCAGCTCCTTTCAGGATTGGGGGACCCAGTACTTC.

V usage is TRBV6-1 and J usage is TRBJ1-5, with D hard to call. The CDR3 runs to 15 residues. The germline V and J ends were trimmed by 5 bases and 7 bases, with 18 bases remaining between them. CDR1 is MNHNS and CDR2 is SASEGT in the germline V gene. CDR3 protein: CASSMDAGINQPQHF. CDR3 in DNA: TGTGCCAGCAGTATGGACGCAGGAATCAACCAGCCCCAGCATTTT.

The rearrangement links TRBV7-2 to TRBJ1-1; D unclear. The CDR3 covers 16 residues. V lost 0 bases and J 2 bases, leaving 13 bases between the germline ends. Germline V lookup: CDR1 SGHTA, CDR2 FQGNSA. The CDR3 DNA sequence: TGTGCCAGCAGCTTAGCCACAGCCTTGCTCAACACTGAAGCTTTCTTT. Translated: CASSLATALLNTEAFF.

This clone was seen once. The chain employs TRBV5-1 and TRBJ1-4, with a tentative D call TRBD1 (6 bases). Germline V gene data show CDR1 as SGHRS and CDR2 as YFSETQ. V gave up 0 bases and J gave up 7 bases, with 13 bases separating them. The length of the CDR3 is 15 residues. CDR3 amino acids: CASSLGSGEVEKLFF. The CDR3 DNA follows: TGCGCCAGCAGCTTGGGTTCAGGGGAGGTTGAAAAACTGTTTTTT. The entire variable domain, with the rest obtained from reference TRBV5-1 and TRBJ1-4, is as follows: KAGVTQTPRYLIKTRGQQVTLSCSPISGHRSVSWYQQTPGQGLQFLFEYFSETQRNKGNFPGRFSGRQFSNSRSEMNVSTLELGDSALYLCASSLGSGEVEKLFFGSGTQLSVL.

V is TRBV6-5 and J is TRBJ2-2; no clear D. From germline, CDR1 is MNHEY and CDR2 SVGAGI. This CDR3 spans 13 amino acids. V was trimmed by 5 bases and J by 5 bases, leaving 9 bases between them. CDR3 residues: CASSEDGTGELFF. As DNA, the CDR3 is TGTGCCAGCAGTGAGGACGGGACCGGGGAGCTGTTTTTT.

The table lists this clone with a few counts. J is TRBJ2-3 and V is TRBV27; 9 bases match TRBD1. Germline trimming cut 5 bases from V and 5 bases from J; bases unmatched to any gene: 5. Germline V lookup: CDR1 MNHEY, CDR2 SMNVEV (reference sequence). The CDR3 has 14 residues. CDR3 region: CASSRRDREDTQYF. CDR3 nucleotide sequence: TGTGCCAGCAGTCGCCGGGACAGGGAAGATACGCAGTATTTT.

V and J are TRBV25-1 and TRBJ1-2; the D is unclear. The CDR3 has 14 residues. Germline CDR1 is MGHDK and CDR2 is SYGVNS. V lost 0 bases and J lost 3, with 8 bases in between. CDR3 sequence (DNA): TGTGCCAGCAGTGAATACCACACGGACTATGGCTACACCTTC. Translation: CASSEYHTDYGYTF.

This clone was counted a single time. This chain connects TRBV30 to TRBJ1-6, with 8 bases aligning to TRBD1. This CDR3 comprises 16 residues. J was trimmed by 0 bases and V by 4 bases; bases with no gene match: 5. CDR1 and CDR2 from the germline V gene are GTSNPN and SVGIG (reference sequence). The DNA of the CDR3 is TGTGCCTGGACTACAGGGGGAGCCTCCTATAATTCACCCCTCCACTTT. Its protein product is CAWTTGGASYNSPLHF.

V gene TRBV30 combines with J gene TRBJ2-7; possible D gene TRBD1, 6 bases. The V and J ends lost 3 bases and 5 bases respectively, with 8 bases between them. Germline lookup yields CDR1 GTSNPN and CDR2 SVGIG (reference sequence). There are 11 residues in the CDR3. CDR3: CAWSRGNEQYF. In DNA, the CDR3 is TGTGCCTGGAGCAGGGGAAACGAGCAGTACTTC.

V usage is TRBV28 and J usage is TRBJ2-5; D is possibly TRBD1 or TRBD2 (5 bases each). TRBJ2-7 explains the end of the DNA better; the J call may be wrong. Germline values: CDR1 MDHEN, CDR2 SYDVKM. The CDR3 sequence is 12 residues long. The CDR3 spells CASSLGGYEQYF. CDR3 DNA: TGTGCCAGCAGTTTAGGGGGCTACGAGCAGTACTTC.

The chain employs TRBV6-1 and TRBJ1-1, with no clear D. Trimming removed 5 bases at V and 0 bases at J, with 7 bases between. Germline V lookup: CDR1 MNHNS, CDR2 SASEGT. There are 13 residues in the CDR3. The CDR3 region is CASSRVVNTEAFF. The CDR3 region has the DNA TGTGCCAGCAGTAGGGTTGTGAACACTGAAGCTTTCTTT.

V and J are TRBV6-1 and TRBJ1-1, with a tentative D call TRBD1 (5 bases). The V gene's germline CDR1 is MNHNS and CDR2 SASEGT. The length of the CDR3 is 14 residues. V was trimmed by 2 bases and J by 5 bases, leaving 12 bases between them. DNA for the CDR3: TGTGCCAGCAGTGAAACATGGTGGGGGACTGAAGCTTTCTTT. This translates into CASSETWWGTEAFF.

The rearrangement links TRBV5-1 to TRBJ2-5; 8 bases map to TRBD2. The CDR3 is 15 amino acids. Trimming removed 2 bases from V and 2 bases from J; junction bases left unmatched: 5. Germline CDR1 is SGHRS and CDR2 is YFSETQ. DNA for the CDR3: TGCGCCAGCAGCTTCCCCGGGGGGGGTCAAGAGACCCAGTACTTC. The encoded protein is CASSFPGGGQETQYF.

As concerns this clone: The identical CDR3 is also encoded by other nucleotide sequences in the sample. The gene calls are TRBV30 and TRBJ1-4; no reliable D call. Germline V lookup: CDR1 GTSNPN, CDR2 SVGIG (reference sequence). CDR3 length: 12 residues. V was clipped by 0 bases and J by 7 bases, with 6 bases between them. Written as DNA, the CDR3 is TGTGCCTGGAGTGTACGAGGTGAAAAACTGTTTTTT. It yields the protein CAWSVRGEKLFF. Complete variable domain (other parts from reference TRBV30 and TRBJ1-4): SQTIHQWPATLVQPVGSPLSLECTVEGTSNPNLYWYRQAAGRGLQLLFYSVGIGQISSEVPQNLSASRPQDRQFILSSKKLLLSDSGFYLCAWSVRGEKLFFGSGTQLSVL.

The chain has TRBV14 and TRBJ1-1; D is uncertain. The germline CDR1 and CDR2 sequences are SGHDN and FVKESK. The CDR3 is 13 residues long. V gave up 2 bases and J gave up 2 bases, with 6 bases separating them. The CDR3 sequence: CASSQHLNTEAFF. CDR3 coding DNA: TGTGCCAGCAGCCAACATTTAAACACTGAAGCTTTCTTT.

The V and J genes are TRBV6-5 and TRBJ1-5; D gene uncertain. Trimming shortened V by 5 bases and J by 3 bases, and 14 bases separated the two germline ends. The CDR3 runs to 15 residues. CDR1 is MNHEY, CDR2 SVGAGI, per germline. The CDR3 here is CASSLSGGNNQPQHF. As DNA, the CDR3 is TGTGCCAGCAGTCTCTCGGGAGGAAACAATCAGCCCCAGCATTTT.

This chain uses TRBV5-5 with TRBJ1-3, with a tentative D call TRBD1 (5 bases). The CDR3 sequence is 14 residues long. Trimming removed 7 bases at V and 0 bases at J, with 11 bases between. Germline V gene data show CDR1 as SGHKS and CDR2 as YYEKEE (reference sequence). This CDR3 is CASRADISGNTIYF. The CDR3 region has the DNA TGTGCCAGCCGTGCGGACATCTCTGGAAACACCATATATTTT.

The chain employs TRBV11-2 and TRBJ2-1, with D possibly being TRBD2 (6 bases). Germline lookup yields CDR1 SGHAT and CDR2 FQNNGV. The CDR3 has 18 amino acids. Trimming pared 0 bases from V and 4 bases from J, leaving 19 bases between. CDR3 sequence: CASSLENVGDFGYNEQFF. The CDR3 DNA reads TGTGCCAGCAGCTTAGAAAATGTGGGGGACTTTGGATACAATGAGCAGTTCTTC.

This rearrangement joins TRBV6-5 to TRBJ1-4; unclear D gene. Germline loops: CDR1 MNHEY, CDR2 SVGAGI. The CDR3 has 11 residues. Trimming pared 5 bases from V and 14 bases from J, leaving 12 bases between. CDR3 coding DNA: TGTGCCAGCAGTATCGGGCGGAGGCTGTTTTTT. Translated: CASSIGRRLFF.

The gene calls are TRBV11-1 and TRBJ1-6, with D hard to call. CDR3 length equals 15 residues. Trimming shortened V by 5 bases and J by 6 bases, and 14 bases separated the two germline ends. Germline CDR1 reads SGHAT; CDR2 reads FQDESV (reference sequence). For the CDR3, the DNA is TGTGCCAGCAGCCCGAGCTTTCGGGGTAATTCACCCCTCCACTTT. Its translation is CASSPSFRGNSPLHF.

V gene TRBV7-3 combines with J gene TRBJ2-2; TRBD1 matches 7 bases. The trim removed 4 bases at V and 5 bases at J, leaving 7 bases unmatched. This CDR3 has 15 residues. Looked up from germline, CDR1 is SGHTA and CDR2 is FQGTGA. In DNA form, the CDR3 reads TGTGCCAGCAGCTCCCGACAGGGCGGGACCGGGGAGCTGTTTTTT. Translated: CASSSRQGGTGELFF.

The chain couples TRBV27 to TRBJ2-7, with TRBD1 identical over 9 bases. The CDR3 sequence is 14 residues long. The germline V gene has CDR1 MNHEY and CDR2 SMNVEV (reference sequence). V shed 1 base, J shed 6 bases, and the junction held 4 bases outside the gene matches. CDR3 DNA sequence: TGTGCCAGCAGTTTATGGGGACAGGGTCGCGAGCAGTACTTC. Protein product: CASSLWGQGREQYF.

This chain joins TRBV23-1 and TRBJ1-2, with D maybe TRBD1 (5 bases). TRBV23-1 is marked as an open reading frame, function uncertain. The CDR3 loop spans 16 amino acids. Trimming took off 0 bases at V and 8 bases at J, with 19 bases between the two ends. The CDR3 DNA reads as TGCGCCAGCAGTCAATCAAACCGGGACCCCCAGGCGGGCTACACCTTC. It is translated as CASSQSNRDPQAGYTF.

The chain couples TRBV5-6 to TRBJ2-2; no reliable D call. This CDR3 region has 13 residues. Trimming removed 3 bases at V and 2 bases at J, with 5 bases between. Germline V gives CDR1 SGHDT, CDR2 YYEEEE. CDR3 sequence: CASSYLNTGELFF. The CDR3 DNA reads as TGTGCCAGCAGCTACCTTAACACCGGGGAGCTGTTTTTT.

The chain carries TRBV28 and TRBJ2-7; 9 bases agree with TRBD2. Germline V gene sequence: CDR1 MDHEN, CDR2 SYDVKM. The trim removed 5 bases at V and 4 bases at J, leaving 15 bases unmatched. CDR3 size: 17 residues. The CDR3 is CASSPISPMAGGYEQYF. The DNA for the CDR3 is TGTGCCAGCAGTCCCATATCCCCTATGGCGGGAGGGTACGAGCAGTACTTC.

This clone was counted once. This chain joins TRBV19 and TRBJ2-2; either TRBD1 or TRBD2 may fit D (5 bases each). The CDR3 runs 17 residues. Germline CDR1 and CDR2: LNHDA and SQIVND (reference sequence). Trimming left V 5 bases short and J 4 bases short, with 20 bases between. The CDR3 coding sequence is TGTGCCAGTAGTTCAAGACCTACCGGGACCTTCACCGGGGAGCTGTTTTTT. Translating gives CASSSRPTGTFTGELFF.